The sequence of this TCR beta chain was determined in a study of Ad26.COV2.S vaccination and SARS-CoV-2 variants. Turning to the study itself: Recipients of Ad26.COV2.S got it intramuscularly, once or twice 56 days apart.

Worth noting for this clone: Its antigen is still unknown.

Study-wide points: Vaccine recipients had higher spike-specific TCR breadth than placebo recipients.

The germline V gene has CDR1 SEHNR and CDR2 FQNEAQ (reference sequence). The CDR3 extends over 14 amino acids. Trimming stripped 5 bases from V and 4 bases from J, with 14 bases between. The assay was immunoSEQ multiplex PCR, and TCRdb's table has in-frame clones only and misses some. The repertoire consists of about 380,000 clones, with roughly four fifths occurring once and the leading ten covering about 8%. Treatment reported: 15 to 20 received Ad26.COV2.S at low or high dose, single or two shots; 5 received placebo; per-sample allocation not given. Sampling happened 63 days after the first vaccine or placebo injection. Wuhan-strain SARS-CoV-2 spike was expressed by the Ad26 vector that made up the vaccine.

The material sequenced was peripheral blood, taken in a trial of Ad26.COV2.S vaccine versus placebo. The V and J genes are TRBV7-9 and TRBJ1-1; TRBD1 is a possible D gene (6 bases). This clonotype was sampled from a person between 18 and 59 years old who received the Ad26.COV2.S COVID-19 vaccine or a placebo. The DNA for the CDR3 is TGTGCCAGCAGCCTTCCGGGAGGGGGCACTGAAGCTTTCTTT. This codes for CASSLPGGGTEAFF.